A single sample is the source of the 29 T cell receptor beta chains below, sequenced in a study of cytomegalovirus exposure and HLA in healthy donors. Sequenced by immunoSEQ multiplex PCR; TCRdb stores in-frame clones only, minus some. The table records 50,000 to 65,000 clones, over 90% of them present only once. Specimen: PBMCs. These TCRs come from a woman aged 18-30 years in good health and CMV-seropositive.

The chain employs TRBV6-1 and TRBJ1-2; 9 nucleotides match TRBD1. The CDR3 spans 13 residues. Looked up from germline, CDR1 is MNHNS and CDR2 is SASEGT. The V and J ends lost 7 bases and 6 bases, in that order; junction bases with no gene match: 6. The chain's CDR3 is CASTGQGINGYTF. DNA for the CDR3: TGTGCCAGCACCGGACAGGGGATTAATGGCTACACCTTC.

The genes are TRBV6-1 and TRBJ2-2; TRBD2 agrees at 11 bases. The CDR3 length is 17 residues. The V segment lost 4 bases and the J segment 4 bases; nucleotides outside the gene matches: 8. CDR1 is MNHNS and CDR2 is SASEGT in the germline V gene. CDR3 bases: TGTGCCAGCAGTGGACGACTAGCGGGACGGCCCACCGGGGAGCTGTTTTTT. This translates into CASSGRLAGRPTGELFF.

The J gene is TRBJ2-2, the V gene TRBV13, with D unclear. V lost 2 bases and J 0 bases, leaving 4 bases between the germline ends. CDR3 size: 14 residues. CDR1 PRHDT and CDR2 FYEKMQ come from the germline V gene (reference sequence). CDR3 sequence reads: CASSLYTNTGELFF. CDR3 nucleotides: TGTGCCAGCAGCTTATATACGAACACCGGGGAGCTGTTTTTT.

The V and J genes are TRBV29-1 and TRBJ1-5; TRBD1 agrees at 7 bases. Germline V gene lookup returns CDR1 SQVTM and CDR2 ANQGSEA. The CDR3 is 12 amino acids. The trim removed 7 bases at V and 7 bases at J, leaving 7 bases unmatched. CDR3 in DNA: TGCAGCGCCGTCACAGGGGACCAGCCCCAGCATTTT. Translated, it gives CSAVTGDQPQHF.

This clone showed up just once. This rearrangement joins TRBV18 to TRBJ2-5; possible D gene TRBD1, 5 bases. There are 13 residues in the CDR3. The germline V gene has CDR1 KGHSH and CDR2 LQKENI. The V end was cut by 4 bases, the J end by 5 bases, with 11 bases between. The CDR3 sequence is CASSQGKGETQYF. The CDR3 nucleotides are TGTGCCAGCTCACAGGGGAAGGGGGAGACCCAGTACTTC.

The J gene is TRBJ2-7, the V gene TRBV7-8; perhaps TRBD1 as D (5 bases). Trimming left V 2 bases short and J 8 bases short, with 10 bases between. This CDR3 spans 12 amino acids. Germline V gene data show CDR1 as SGHVS and CDR2 as FQNEAQ. In DNA, the CDR3 is TGTGCCAGCAGCTTACTAGGGGATCAGCAGTACTTC. It yields the protein CASSLLGDQQYF. The variable domain in full, completed from reference TRBV7-8 and TRBJ2-7, reads GAGVSQSPRYKVAKRGQDVALRCDPISGHVSLFWYQQALGQGPEFLTYFQNEAQLDKSGLPSDRFFAERPEGSVSTLKIQRTQQEDSAVYLCASSLLGDQQYFGPGTRLTVT.

The rearrangement joins TRBV5-6 to TRBJ2-3, with 7 bases identical to TRBD2. Germline V gives CDR1 SGHDT, CDR2 YYEEEE. Trimming removed 4 bases from V and 3 bases from J; junction bases left unmatched: 11. This CDR3 is built from 16 residues. DNA of the CDR3: TGTGCCAGCAGCCACGCCTCTTGGGGGGGAACAGATACGCAGTATTTT. This translates into CASSHASWGGTDTQYF. Looking up the rest from reference TRBV5-6 and TRBJ2-3 gives the full variable domain: DAGVTQSPTHLIKTRGQQVTLRCSPKSGHDTVSWYQQALGQGPQFIFQYYEEEERQRGNFPDRFSGHQFPNYSSELNVNALLLGDSALYLCASSHASWGGTDTQYFGPGTRLTVL.

The chain joins TRBV7-9 to TRBJ2-5; 9 bases are a match to TRBD1. Germline CDR1 reads SEHNR; CDR2 reads FQNEAQ (reference sequence). Germline trimming cut 5 bases from V and 5 bases from J; bases unmatched to any gene: 12. The CDR3 loop spans 16 amino acids. CDR3 residues: CASSKRGTGLGETQYF. CDR3 in DNA: TGTGCCAGCAGCAAACGGGGGACAGGGCTGGGTGAGACCCAGTACTTC.

The chain is built from TRBV19 and TRBJ1-5; unclear D gene. V was clipped by 3 bases and J by 4 bases, with 7 bases between them. Germline CDR1 is LNHDA and CDR2 is SQIVND (reference sequence). The CDR3 is 13 amino acids. CDR3 DNA: TGTGCCAGTAGTATCCCAGGAAATCAGCCCCAGCATTTT. Its protein is CASSIPGNQPQHF. Full variable domain (missing parts from reference TRBV19 and TRBJ1-5): DGGITQSPKYLFRKEGQNVTLSCEQNLNHDAMYWYRQDPGQGLRLIYYSQIVNDFQKGDIAEGYSVSREKKESFPLTVTSAQKNPTAFYLCASSIPGNQPQHFGDGTRLSIL.

The chain combines TRBV7-2 with TRBJ2-3; 9 bases agree with TRBD2. The junction had 6 bases not matched to a gene; V was cut back by 3 bases and J by 5 bases. Germline CDR1 reads SGHTA; CDR2 reads FQGNSA. The CDR3 runs to 15 residues. The CDR3 region is CASSFPAGGQDTQYF. As DNA, the CDR3 is TGTGCCAGCAGCTTCCCTGCGGGGGGGCAAGATACGCAGTATTTT.

This chain connects TRBV29-1 to TRBJ2-7; weak D call: TRBD1 (6 bases). Between the trimmed V and J ends, which lost 7 bases and 0 bases, there was a span of 28 bases. CDR1 and CDR2 from the germline V gene are SQVTM and ANQGSEA. There are 18 residues in the CDR3. CDR3 DNA sequence: TGCAGCGCATGGAGTGTTTGGGACACCGGAACGAGCTCCTACGAGCAGTACTTC. Its translation: CSAWSVWDTGTSSYEQYF.

In DNA, the CDR3 is TGTGCCAGCAGTTACTCGAGCGTCGCTGAAGCTTTCTTT. This codes for CASSYSSVAEAFF. This chain connects TRBV6-5 to TRBJ1-1, with D unclear. The CDR3 loop spans 13 amino acids. Germline lookup yields CDR1 MNHEY and CDR2 SVGAGI. Trimming took off 0 bases at V and 6 bases at J, with 8 bases between the two ends.

V usage is TRBV2 and J usage is TRBJ2-7, with TRBD2 identical over 9 bases. With V trimmed by 4 bases and J by 3 bases, 4 bases remained unmatched. This CDR3 contains 14 residues. Looked up from germline, CDR1 is SNHLY and CDR2 is FYNNEI. This chain's CDR3 is CASSVSGSLYEQYF. The CDR3, as DNA: TGTGCCAGCAGTGTTAGCGGGAGCCTCTACGAGCAGTACTTC.

The chain combines TRBV2 with TRBJ2-7, with TRBD2 matching 12 bases. The CDR3 length is 14 residues. The J segment lost 6 bases and the V segment lost 4 bases, leaving 4 bases of the junction unmatched. The germline gives CDR1 SNHLY, CDR2 FYNNEI. The CDR3 DNA reads TGTGCCAGCAGTGTGGCTAGCGGGGGGGGCGAGCAGTACTTC. This translates into CASSVASGGGEQYF.

The V and J genes are TRBV4-1 and TRBJ2-7, with D perhaps TRBD2 (5 bases). CDR1 and CDR2 (germline): MGHRA, YSYEKL. V was shortened by 3 bases and J by 1 base, with 19 bases between the two germline ends. CDR3 length equals 17 residues. The CDR3, as DNA: TGCGCCAGCAGCCAGACGGACCTAGCTAGAGGGTCCTACGAGCAGTACTTC. This sequence encodes CASSQTDLARGSYEQYF.

The chain is built from TRBV4-1 and TRBJ2-1; D call uncertain. CDR1 and CDR2 (germline): MGHRA, YSYEKL. This CDR3 is built from 13 residues. The V gene lost 1 base and the J gene lost 4 bases, with 5 bases spanning the gap. The CDR3 sequence: CASSQVAYNEQFF. The CDR3 nucleotides read TGCGCCAGCAGCCAAGTCGCGTACAATGAGCAGTTCTTC.

V and J are TRBV9 and TRBJ1-4, with 9 positions matching TRBD1. V shed 3 bases, J shed 6 bases, and the junction held 6 bases outside the gene matches. The CDR3 runs to 15 residues. The germline V gene has CDR1 SGDLS and CDR2 YYNGEE. In DNA form, the CDR3 reads TGTGCCAGCAGCGGGACGACAGGGGGTTATGAAAAACTGTTTTTT. It yields the protein CASSGTTGGYEKLFF.

The CDR3 coding sequence is TGTGCCAGCAGTTATATCGGGTTCGGCTCCTACAATGAGCAGTTCTTC. Protein product: CASSYIGFGSYNEQFF. The genes are TRBV27 and TRBJ2-1; D unresolved. Germline V gene data show CDR1 as MNHEY and CDR2 as SMNVEV (reference sequence). V lost 4 bases to trimming and J lost 0 bases, with 13 bases between them. The CDR3 is made up of 16 amino acids.

The rearrangement uses TRBV28 and TRBJ1-2, with 9 bases identical to TRBD1. The CDR3 runs 14 residues. CDR1 and CDR2 from the germline V gene are MDHEN and SYDVKM. V was clipped by 3 bases and J by 3 bases; unmatched bases: 2. CDR3 DNA: TGTGCCAGCAGTTTCCGGACAGGGGACTATGGCTACACCTTC. Translating it yields CASSFRTGDYGYTF.

This chain uses TRBV29-1 with TRBJ2-7, with 7 bases aligning to TRBD1. The CDR3 is made up of 15 amino acids. Germline V gives CDR1 SQVTM, CDR2 ANQGSEA. The J segment lost 1 base and the V segment lost 7 bases, leaving 13 bases of the junction unmatched. The CDR3 protein is CSASPQGGPSYEQYF. The DNA for the CDR3 is TGCAGCGCAAGCCCCCAAGGGGGCCCGTCCTACGAGCAGTACTTC.

This clone appeared a few times. V is TRBV6-5 and J is TRBJ2-1, with 9 bases lining up with TRBD2. The CDR3 length is 15 residues. V was clipped by 6 bases and J by 2 bases; unmatched bases: 5. The germline V gene has CDR1 MNHEY and CDR2 SVGAGI. The CDR3 is CASSYSGSAYNEQFF. CDR3 coding DNA: TGTGCCAGCAGCTATAGCGGGAGTGCCTACAATGAGCAGTTCTTC.

The J gene is TRBJ1-2, the V gene TRBV7-2; 10 bases are a match to TRBD1. J gave up 7 bases and V 5 bases, and 4 bases lay outside the gene matches. The CDR3 is 13 amino acids. The germline V gene encodes CDR1 SGHTA and CDR2 FQGNSA. The CDR3 loop reads CASSGDRGRGYTF. CDR3 DNA: TGTGCCAGCAGCGGGGACAGGGGTCGTGGCTACACCTTC.

V and J are TRBV9 and TRBJ2-2; D is possibly TRBD2 (5 bases). Trimming stripped 0 bases from V and 5 bases from J, with 17 bases between. The CDR3 runs 17 residues. Germline CDR1 reads SGDLS; CDR2 reads YYNGEE. The CDR3: CASSVGVREGLTGELFF. The CDR3 DNA is TGTGCCAGCAGCGTAGGAGTTCGGGAAGGGCTTACCGGGGAGCTGTTTTTT.

CDR3 protein: CASSGFGGANEKLFF. The CDR3 nucleotides are TGTGCCAGCAGTGGATTTGGGGGGGCTAATGAAAAACTGTTTTTT. The chain is built from TRBV2 and TRBJ1-4; TRBD1 might be the D (5 bases). The CDR3 sequence is 15 residues long. V was trimmed by 4 bases and J by 3 bases, leaving 12 bases between them. CDR1 is SNHLY, CDR2 FYNNEI, per germline.

This chain joins TRBV6-1 and TRBJ2-2; D is unresolved. The CDR3 loop spans 12 amino acids. Germline CDR1 MNHNS, CDR2 SASEGT. V gave up 8 bases and J gave up 1 base, with 5 bases separating them. DNA of the CDR3: TGTGCCAGCCGTTTGAACACCGGGGAGCTGTTTTTT. Translating it yields CASRLNTGELFF.

The chain couples TRBV9 to TRBJ2-7, with 8 bases matching TRBD2. The V segment lost 0 bases and the J segment 5 bases; nucleotides outside the gene matches: 7. The CDR3 is 15 residues long. Per germline, CDR1 SGDLS and CDR2 YYNGEE. The CDR3 region is CASSVDGRAWNEQYF. CDR3 nucleotides: TGTGCCAGCAGCGTAGACGGGAGGGCCTGGAACGAGCAGTACTTC.

The chain uses TRBV9 and TRBJ2-7; TRBD1 aligns across 7 bases. Germline CDR1 and CDR2: SGDLS and YYNGEE. Trimming cost V 0 bases and J 6 bases; bases outside gene matches: 9. The CDR3 is made up of 15 amino acids. The CDR3 loop is CASSVADRARGEQYF. CDR3 nucleotides: TGTGCCAGCAGCGTAGCCGACAGGGCTCGGGGCGAGCAGTACTTC.

V and J are TRBV5-8 and TRBJ2-7; possibly TRBD1 for D (5 bases). V shed 3 bases and J shed 6 bases, with 10 bases lying between them. This CDR3 has 12 amino acids. Germline V gene data show CDR1 as SGHTS and CDR2 as YDEGEE. The DNA for the CDR3 is TGTGCCAGCAGCTCCAGGGTACGCGAGCAGTACTTC. Amino acids: CASSSRVREQYF.

V gene TRBV28 combines with J gene TRBJ1-1, with a tentative D call TRBD1 (6 bases). Trimming stripped 3 bases from V and 4 bases from J, with 15 bases between. This CDR3 is 15 amino acids long. Germline assignment: CDR1 MDHEN and CDR2 SYDVKM. The CDR3 region is CASSFPGTQSTEAFF. CDR3 in DNA: TGTGCCAGCAGTTTCCCTGGGACACAAAGCACTGAAGCTTTCTTT.